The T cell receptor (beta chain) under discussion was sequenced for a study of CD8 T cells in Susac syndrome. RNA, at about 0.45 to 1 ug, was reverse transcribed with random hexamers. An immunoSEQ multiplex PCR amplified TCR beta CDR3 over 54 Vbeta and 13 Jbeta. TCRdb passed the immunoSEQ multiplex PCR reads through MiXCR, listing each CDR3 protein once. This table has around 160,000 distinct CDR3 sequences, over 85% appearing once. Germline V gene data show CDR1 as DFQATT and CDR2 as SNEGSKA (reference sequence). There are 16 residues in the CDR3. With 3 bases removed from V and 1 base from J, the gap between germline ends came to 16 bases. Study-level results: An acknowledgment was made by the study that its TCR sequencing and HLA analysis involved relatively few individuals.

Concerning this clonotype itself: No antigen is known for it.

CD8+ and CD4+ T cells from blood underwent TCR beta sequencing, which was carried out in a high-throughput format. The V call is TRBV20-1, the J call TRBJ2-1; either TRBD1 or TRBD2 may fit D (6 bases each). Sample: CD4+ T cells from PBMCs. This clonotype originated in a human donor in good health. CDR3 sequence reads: CSASGGARGSYNEQFF. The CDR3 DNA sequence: TGCAGTGCTAGTGGCGGGGCCAGGGGTTCCTACAATGAGCAGTTCTTC.